This TCR beta chain was recorded in a study of beta chain features in type 1 diabetes. Study summary: Taken together, all samples contributed approximately 110 million examined sorted cells. General study findings and limits: Individuals with type 1 diabetes displayed fewer insertions and more deletions at VDJ junctions. Cells expressing TCR highly could be over-represented by cDNA sequencing. Still unanswered here is whether HLA type influences TCRB rearrangement. All four CD4+ subsets from Type 1 diabetes patients carried moderately but significantly shorter TCRB CDR3s.

In this sample, this clone turned up a few times. The antigen is not known. Trimming took 7 bases from V and 6 from J, leaving 13 bases between them. The CDR3 is made up of 13 amino acids. Germline loops: CDR1 MNHEY, CDR2 SVGAGI. Of the isolated RNA, all was reverse transcribed, and so the sequenced material was expressed TCRB transcripts. The table came from immunoSEQ multiplex PCR; TCRdb's copy has only in-frame clones and leaves some out. In the table there are about 660,000 clones, around an eighth of which are singletons. The chain recombines TRBV6-5 with TRBJ1-5; no definite D call. The sequenced material came from naive CD4+ T cells from blood. The origin of this receptor is a young man with type 1 diabetes. The CDR3 loop is CASKGGISQPQHF. The DNA for the CDR3 is TGTGCCAGCAAGGGAGGGATTAGTCAGCCCCAGCATTTT.